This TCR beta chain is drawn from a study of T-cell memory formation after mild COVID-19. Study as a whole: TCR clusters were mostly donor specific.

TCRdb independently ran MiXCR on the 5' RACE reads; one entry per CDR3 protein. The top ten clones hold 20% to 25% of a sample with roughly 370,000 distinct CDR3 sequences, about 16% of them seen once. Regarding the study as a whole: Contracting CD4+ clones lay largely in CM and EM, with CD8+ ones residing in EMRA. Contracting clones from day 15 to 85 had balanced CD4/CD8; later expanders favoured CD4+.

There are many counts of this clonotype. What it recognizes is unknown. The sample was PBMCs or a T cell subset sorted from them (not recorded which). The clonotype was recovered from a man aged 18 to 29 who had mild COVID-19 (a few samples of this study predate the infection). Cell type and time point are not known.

The CDR3 protein is CASSLGGGGETQYF. The CDR3 DNA reads TGTGCCAGCAGTTTGGGAGGGGGCGGGGAGACCCAGTACTTC. The rearrangement uses TRBV12-3 or TRBV12-4 and TRBJ2-5, with D perhaps TRBD1 or TRBD2 (7 bases each). The V and J ends lost 3 bases and 5 bases respectively, with 13 bases between them. This CDR3 region has 14 residues.